The 31 T cell receptor beta chains below all came from one sample that was sequenced in a study of cytomegalovirus exposure and HLA in healthy donors. 13 Jbeta primers and 60 Vbeta primers were used for the PCR. Method: immunoSEQ multiplex PCR; TCRdb's copy keeps in-frame clones and lacks some. The profile covers 100,000 to 150,000 clones, with around 77% appearing a single time and 9.5% to 15% taken by the ten largest. Sequenced: PBMCs. These receptor sequences come from a woman in her thirties or forties in good health and CMV-seropositive.

The V call is TRBV7-9, the J call TRBJ2-3; TRBD2 agrees at 8 bases. Germline loops: CDR1 SEHNR, CDR2 FQNEAQ (reference sequence). V was clipped by 5 bases and J by 5 bases; unmatched bases: 18. CDR3 length: 18 residues. The CDR3 is CASSATRMMSGSKDTQYF. The CDR3 DNA follows: TGTGCCAGCAGCGCTACCCGGATGATGAGCGGGAGTAAAGATACGCAGTATTTT.

This sequence joins TRBV5-1 and TRBJ1-1; the match to TRBD1 covers 7 bases. Trimming cost V 3 bases and J 1 base; bases outside gene matches: 6. This CDR3 spans 15 amino acids. In germline, CDR1 is SGHRS, CDR2 YFSETQ. CDR3 coding DNA: TGCGCCAGCAGCTCCCGACAGGGCGGGAACACTGAAGCTTTCTTT. Its translation: CASSSRQGGNTEAFF.

In nucleotides, the CDR3 is TGTGCCAGCAGTTACACCCGACAGGGACTTGGAAACACCATATATTTT. Its protein product is CASSYTRQGLGNTIYF. The rearrangement links TRBV6-6 to TRBJ1-3; 7 bases map to TRBD1. The V and J ends lost 2 bases and 3 bases, in that order; junction bases with no gene match: 7. CDR1 MNHNY and CDR2 SVGAGI come from the germline V gene (reference sequence). This CDR3 is built from 16 residues.

This clone occurred once. The chain combines TRBV6-6 with TRBJ2-2, with a tentative D call TRBD1 (6 bases). Trimming shortened V by 8 bases and J by 2 bases, and 12 bases separated the two germline ends. The CDR3 spans 14 residues. CDR1 is MNHNY and CDR2 is SVGAGI in the germline V gene (reference sequence). CDR3 amino acids: CASGSGQNTGELFF. CDR3 coding DNA: TGTGCCAGCGGGTCGGGACAAAACACCGGGGAGCTGTTTTTT.

The chain joins TRBV5-6 to TRBJ1-5, with TRBD1 matching over 9 bases. CDR1 is SGHDT, CDR2 YYEEEE, per germline. The CDR3 sequence is 15 residues long. V was pared by 5 bases and J by 5 bases, with 8 bases of the junction left unmatched. The CDR3 is CASSYRDRDHQPQHF. The CDR3 coding sequence is TGTGCCAGCAGTTACCGGGACAGGGACCATCAGCCCCAGCATTTT.

The chain uses TRBV5-1 and TRBJ2-1; 9 bases are shared with TRBD2. The CDR3 sequence is 17 residues long. The V and J ends lost 0 bases and 7 bases, in that order; junction bases with no gene match: 11. CDR1 and CDR2 from the germline V gene are SGHRS and YFSETQ. CDR3: CASSLVLAGTLGNEQFF. The CDR3 DNA reads TGCGCCAGCAGCTTGGTTCTAGCGGGAACCCTTGGGAATGAGCAGTTCTTC.

The rearrangement links TRBV6-1 to TRBJ1-1, with a weak D call TRBD1 (6 bases). There are 14 residues in the CDR3. Trimming left V 8 bases short and J 1 base short, with 14 bases between. Germline loops: CDR1 MNHNS, CDR2 SASEGT. The CDR3 reads CASLHPGQNTEAFF. The CDR3 nucleotides are TGTGCCAGCCTACACCCGGGACAGAACACTGAAGCTTTCTTT.

This clone was found once. This chain connects TRBV30 to TRBJ2-5; 8 bases match TRBD1. Germline V gene lookup returns CDR1 GTSNPN and CDR2 SVGIG (reference sequence). V was clipped by 2 bases and J by 8 bases; unmatched bases: 7. The CDR3 runs 13 residues. This CDR3 reads CAWSKGQGRTQYF. The CDR3 DNA reads TGTGCCTGGAGTAAAGGACAGGGACGAACCCAGTACTTC.

This sequence joins TRBV7-9 and TRBJ2-7; no clear D gene. There are 13 residues in the CDR3. Germline V gene data show CDR1 as SEHNR and CDR2 as FQNEAQ (reference sequence). Trimming stripped 5 bases from V and 4 bases from J, with 12 bases between. The CDR3 loop reads CASSPGALYEQYF. In DNA, the CDR3 is TGTGCCAGCAGCCCCGGAGCCCTATACGAGCAGTACTTC.

In its sample, this clone was seen a few times. The chain carries TRBV7-2 and TRBJ2-7; no clear D. Trimming shortened V by 5 bases and J by 5 bases, and 7 bases separated the two germline ends. CDR3 length equals 11 residues. Germline-derived CDR1 and CDR2 are SGHTA and FQGNSA. CDR3 bases: TGTGCCAGCAGCCTAACGAACGAGCAGTACTTC. As protein: CASSLTNEQYF.

The V call is TRBV19, the J call TRBJ1-1; 7 positions agree with TRBD1. Germline V CDR1 and CDR2: LNHDA, SQIVND (reference sequence). J gave up 3 bases and V 6 bases, and 7 bases lay outside the gene matches. This CDR3 contains 14 residues. The CDR3: CASRTGQYDTEAFF. The CDR3 bases are TGTGCCAGTAGGACAGGGCAGTACGACACTGAAGCTTTCTTT.

The CDR3 protein is CASSEGGGSYNEQFF. CDR3 nucleotide sequence: TGTGCCAGCAGCGAAGGGGGCGGCTCCTACAATGAGCAGTTCTTC. The chain couples TRBV11-2 to TRBJ2-1, with TRBD1 matching 7 bases. There are 15 residues in the CDR3. Germline V lookup: CDR1 SGHAT, CDR2 FQNNGV. V lost 5 bases to trimming and J lost 0 bases; unmatched junction nucleotides: 4.

The chain employs TRBV25-1 and TRBJ2-5, with 7 bases fitting TRBD1. This CDR3 comprises 14 residues. J lost 4 bases, V lost 5 bases, and 7 bases had no gene match. The germline gives CDR1 MGHDK, CDR2 SYGVNS. This chain's CDR3 is CASSYRQGRETQYF. The CDR3 nucleotides are TGTGCCAGCAGTTACCGACAGGGAAGAGAGACCCAGTACTTC.

The rearrangement uses TRBV28 and TRBJ2-1; TRBD2 is a possible D gene (7 bases). Germline V gene lookup returns CDR1 MDHEN and CDR2 SYDVKM. Trimming stripped 2 bases from V and 14 bases from J, with 16 bases between. The CDR3 extends over 13 amino acids. For the CDR3, the DNA is TGTGCCAGCAGTTTAGGGGGGGCGTCCTTAAAGTTCTTC. This gives the protein CASSLGGASLKFF.

Worth noting for this clone: Other DNA sequences within the sample encode an identical CDR3. This chain joins TRBV6-5 and TRBJ2-5; D gene uncertain. This CDR3 region has 12 residues. Trimming stripped 6 bases from V and 5 bases from J, with 10 bases between. Looked up from germline, CDR1 is MNHEY and CDR2 is SVGAGI. In DNA form, the CDR3 reads TGTGCCAGCAGCGGAACCGGGGAGACCCAGTACTTC. Amino acids: CASSGTGETQYF.

The chain carries TRBV6-6 and TRBJ2-7; D ambiguous. The CDR3 is 12 amino acids. Germline V gene lookup returns CDR1 MNHNY and CDR2 SVGAGI (reference sequence). Trimming removed 5 bases at V and 2 bases at J, with 7 bases between. The CDR3, as DNA: TGTGCCAGCAGTGGCAGAACCTACGAGCAGTACTTC. It translates to CASSGRTYEQYF.

The chain recombines TRBV30 with TRBJ2-7; the match to TRBD1 covers 10 bases. Trimming took 3 bases from V and 5 from J; bases not matched to a gene: 7. Looked up from germline, CDR1 is GTSNPN and CDR2 is SVGIG (reference sequence). CDR3 length: 14 residues. The CDR3 here is CAWRGTGATHEQYF. The DNA for the CDR3 is TGTGCCTGGAGAGGGACAGGGGCGACCCACGAGCAGTACTTC.

This rearrangement joins TRBV25-1 to TRBJ2-5; 9 positions agree with TRBD1. CDR1 and CDR2 from the germline V gene are MGHDK and SYGVNS. CDR3 length: 15 amino acids. After removal of 3 bases from V and 4 bases from J, the junction contained 6 bases not matched to a gene. The CDR3, as DNA: TGTGCCAGCAGTGATCCGGGACAGGGTGTAGAGACCCAGTACTTC. This sequence encodes CASSDPGQGVETQYF.

This clone is a singleton in its sample. This chain connects TRBV5-4 to TRBJ1-1, with D hard to call. V shed 3 bases and J shed 1 base, with 7 bases lying between them. The CDR3 runs to 13 residues. CDR1 is SGHNT, CDR2 YYREEE, per germline (reference sequence). Here the CDR3 DNA reads TGTGCCAGCAGCTCAACTGCGAACACTGAAGCTTTCTTT. As protein: CASSSTANTEAFF.

The gene calls are TRBV7-9 and TRBJ2-2; maybe TRBD1 (5 bases). V gave up 2 bases and J gave up 4 bases, with 8 bases separating them. This CDR3 spans 14 amino acids. In germline, CDR1 is SEHNR, CDR2 FQNEAQ (reference sequence). CDR3 sequence: CASSLQGPTGELFF. The DNA for the CDR3 is TGTGCCAGCAGCTTACAGGGCCCCACCGGGGAGCTGTTTTTT. The variable domain in full, with the rest retrieved from reference TRBV7-9 and TRBJ2-2, is DTGVSQNPRHKITKRGQNVTFRCDPISEHNRLYWYRQTLGQGPEFLTYFQNEAQLEKSRLLSDRFSAERPKGSFSTLEIQRTEQGDSAMYLCASSLQGPTGELFFGEGSRLTVL.

V and J are TRBV6-1 and TRBJ1-1; no firm D call. V was pared by 7 bases and J by 5 bases, with 14 bases between. The CDR3 has 13 amino acids. Germline CDR1 is MNHNS and CDR2 is SASEGT. CDR3 DNA sequence: TGTGCCAGCACGGGAGGGATTCAGACTGAAGCTTTCTTT. Amino acids: CASTGGIQTEAFF.

The chain combines TRBV5-1 with TRBJ2-7, with TRBD2 as a possible D gene (6 bases). The length of the CDR3 is 17 residues. V was clipped by 0 bases and J by 3 bases, with 19 bases between them. Germline assignment: CDR1 SGHRS and CDR2 YFSETQ. CDR3 amino acids: CASSLDRAAGGLYEQYF. The CDR3 nucleotides are TGCGCCAGCAGCTTGGATCGGGCAGCCGGGGGACTCTACGAGCAGTACTTC.

The chain employs TRBV9 and TRBJ1-5, with TRBD1 as a possible D gene (6 bases). In germline, CDR1 is SGDLS, CDR2 YYNGEE. The CDR3 totals 14 residues. V lost 0 bases and J 7 bases, leaving 11 bases between the germline ends. For the CDR3, the DNA is TGTGCCAGCAGCGTAGGTGGGGGCGGGCAGCCCCAGCATTTT. Protein: CASSVGGGGQPQHF.

The chain links TRBV28 to TRBJ2-4; 11 bases align to TRBD2. The CDR3 is 17 amino acids. Germline V CDR1 and CDR2: MDHEN, SYDVKM. V dropped 2 bases and J dropped 1; count of bases not matched to a gene: 4. The chain's CDR3 is CASSLPSGGMAKNIQYF. The CDR3 bases are TGTGCCAGCAGTTTACCTAGCGGGGGGATGGCCAAAAACATTCAGTACTTC.

The V and J genes are TRBV28 and TRBJ1-5; 9 bases align to TRBD1. Trimming removed 7 bases from V and 1 base from J; junction bases left unmatched: 8. The germline V gene encodes CDR1 MDHEN and CDR2 SYDVKM. The CDR3 sequence is 16 residues long. In DNA, the CDR3 is TGTGCCAGCAACCCTGGAGGACAGGGGAGCAATCAGCCCCAGCATTTT. It codes for CASNPGGQGSNQPQHF.

The V call is TRBV11-2, the J call TRBJ2-1; 11 bases are a match to TRBD2. The CDR3 length is 17 residues. CDR1 SGHAT and CDR2 FQNNGV come from the germline V gene. Trimming at V came to 5 bases and at J to 3 bases, leaving 9 bases not matched to a gene. CDR3 protein: CASSPHRLAGNYNEQFF. The CDR3 bases are TGTGCCAGCAGCCCTCATCGACTAGCGGGAAACTACAATGAGCAGTTCTTC.

Comments on this clone: The identical CDR3 is also encoded by other nucleotide sequences in the sample. V is TRBV5-1 and J is TRBJ1-2; D might be TRBD1 (5 bases). The CDR3 length is 12 residues. Germline values: CDR1 SGHRS, CDR2 YFSETQ. V was cut by 0 bases and J by 5 bases, with 5 bases left in between. The CDR3 DNA reads as TGCGCCAGCAGCTTGGAGGGGTATGGCTACACCTTC. The encoded protein is CASSLEGYGYTF.

V and J are TRBV5-6 and TRBJ2-7, with D maybe TRBD2 (6 bases). Germline CDR1 and CDR2: SGHDT and YYEEEE. The CDR3 length is 13 residues. V was clipped by 0 bases and J by 7 bases, with 11 bases between them. The CDR3 nucleotides are TGTGCCAGCAGCTTGGCCCCCGGGGGAGAGCAGTACTTC. This gives the protein CASSLAPGGEQYF.

The chain carries TRBV11-2 and TRBJ2-1; 13 bases align to TRBD2. The CDR3 totals 20 residues. V was clipped by 0 bases and J by 7 bases; unmatched bases: 15. Germline V lookup: CDR1 SGHAT, CDR2 FQNNGV. The CDR3 protein is CASSLDGLAGVLGTENEQFF. The CDR3 region has the DNA TGTGCCAGCAGCTTAGACGGACTAGCGGGAGTTTTGGGGACTGAAAATGAGCAGTTCTTC.

This clone was counted a few times. The rearrangement links TRBV25-1 to TRBJ1-2, with D hard to call. CDR3 length: 16 amino acids. Germline CDR1 is MGHDK and CDR2 is SYGVNS. Trimming left V 1 base short and J 8 bases short, with 20 bases between. This CDR3 reads CASSEWGVGGINGYTF. The CDR3 DNA reads TGTGCCAGCAGTGAATGGGGAGTAGGAGGCATTAACGGCTACACCTTC.

The chain uses TRBV18 and TRBJ1-1; a possible D gene is TRBD1 (5 bases). Germline values: CDR1 KGHSH, CDR2 LQKENI. CDR3 length: 11 amino acids. Trimming shortened V by 4 bases and J by 7 bases, and 7 bases separated the two germline ends. The CDR3 loop is CASSRDFEAFF. In DNA form, the CDR3 reads TGTGCCAGCTCACGGGACTTTGAAGCTTTCTTT.